A selection of T cell receptor beta chains follows, all from one sample in a study of graft-versus-host responses after intestinal transplantation. Antigens of these TCRs are unknown. The table came from immunoSEQ multiplex PCR; TCRdb's copy has only in-frame clones and leaves some out. Among roughly 120,000 clones listed, 90% were seen once. This sample comprised unstimulated CD4+ T cells sorted from spleen or lymph node cells, obtained before intestinal transplant. The receptors derive from a human donor who received an intestinal transplant. CDR3s include the opening cysteine and the closing phenylalanine or tryptophan. The D gene is left open where the match is weak. Clone size appears in some rows only: once, few, many, or a class for an expanded clone.

j_call: TRBJ1-4; v_call: TRBV28; clone_size: few; d_call: -; cdr3_aa: CASSVGGTNEKLFF; cdr3_nt: TGTGCCAGCAGTGTAGGGGGAACTAATGAAAAACTGTTTTTT
j_call: TRBJ1-2; v_call: TRBV5-1; clone_size: -; d_call: TRBD1; cdr3_aa: CASSFPRQGASGGYTF; cdr3_nt: TGCGCCAGCAGCTTTCCGAGACAGGGGGCTTCTGGAGGCTACACCTTC
j_call: TRBJ2-7; v_call: TRBV6-5; clone_size: -; d_call: TRBD1; cdr3_aa: CASSMDRKSYEQYF; cdr3_nt: TGTGCCAGCAGCATGGACAGGAAATCCTACGAGCAGTACTTC
j_call: TRBJ2-7; v_call: TRBV5-4; clone_size: -; d_call: TRBD2; cdr3_aa: CASSLTGGTYEQYF; cdr3_nt: TGTGCCAGCAGCTTGACCGGGGGGACCTACGAGCAGTACTTC
j_call: TRBJ1-6; v_call: TRBV6-5; clone_size: -; d_call: TRBD1; cdr3_aa: CASRVDRGHNSPLHF; cdr3_nt: TGTGCCAGCAGGGTTGACAGGGGGCATAATTCACCCCTCCACTTT
j_call: TRBJ1-4; v_call: TRBV19; clone_size: -; d_call: -; cdr3_aa: CASSIAGRRDEKLFF; cdr3_nt: TGTGCCAGTAGTATAGCAGGACGGCGGGATGAAAAACTGTTTTTT
j_call: TRBJ2-3; v_call: TRBV9; clone_size: -; d_call: -; cdr3_aa: CASSVGDTQYF; cdr3_nt: TGTGCCAGCAGCGTCGGAGATACGCAGTATTTT
j_call: TRBJ2-3; v_call: TRBV5-1; clone_size: -; d_call: -; cdr3_aa: CASSLLGRGGTDTQYF; cdr3_nt: TGCGCCAGCAGCTTGTTGGGGAGAGGAGGCACAGATACGCAGTATTTT
j_call: TRBJ1-2; v_call: TRBV5-5; clone_size: -; d_call: TRBD1; cdr3_aa: CASSTGANYGYTF; cdr3_nt: TGTGCCAGCAGCACAGGGGCTAACTATGGCTACACCTTC
j_call: TRBJ2-3; v_call: TRBV7-3; clone_size: -; d_call: TRBD2; cdr3_aa: CASSPGPLLAGGDTQYF; cdr3_nt: TGTGCCAGCAGCCCCGGGCCCCTCCTAGCGGGAGGGGATACGCAGTATTTT
j_call: TRBJ1-1; v_call: TRBV5-1; clone_size: once; d_call: -; cdr3_aa: CASSRGMNTEAFF; cdr3_nt: TGCGCCAGCAGCAGGGGTATGAACACTGAAGCTTTCTTT
j_call: TRBJ2-7; v_call: TRBV19; clone_size: -; d_call: TRBD1; cdr3_aa: CASSPQQGAFYEQYF; cdr3_nt: TGTGCCAGTAGTCCCCAACAGGGGGCGTTTTACGAGCAGTACTTC
j_call: TRBJ1-2; v_call: TRBV5-6; clone_size: few; d_call: -; cdr3_aa: CASSLGRVSRGYTF; cdr3_nt: TGTGCCAGCAGCTTGGGCAGGGTGAGTCGTGGCTACACCTTC
j_call: TRBJ2-2; v_call: TRBV5-8; clone_size: -; d_call: -; cdr3_aa: CASSLSPSRTGELFF; cdr3_nt: TGTGCCAGCAGCTTGTCTCCTAGCCGCACCGGGGAGCTGTTTTTT
j_call: TRBJ1-6; v_call: TRBV21-1; clone_size: -; d_call: -; cdr3_aa: CASSHPAAGESSPLHF; cdr3_nt: TGTGCCAGCAGCCACCCTGCGGCAGGGGAGAGTTCACCCCTCCACTTT
j_call: TRBJ2-2; v_call: TRBV5-5; clone_size: -; d_call: TRBD2; cdr3_aa: CASSPRTGLAGVYNTGELFF; cdr3_nt: TGTGCCAGCAGTCCCAGGACGGGACTAGCGGGAGTATATAACACCGGGGAGCTGTTTTTT
j_call: TRBJ2-1; v_call: TRBV27; clone_size: -; d_call: TRBD2; cdr3_aa: CASSSQRGPSYNEQFF; cdr3_nt: TGTGCCAGCAGTAGTCAGCGGGGACCCTCCTACAATGAGCAGTTCTTC
j_call: TRBJ2-1; v_call: TRBV5-1; clone_size: -; d_call: TRBD1; cdr3_aa: CASRVTGQGINEQFF; cdr3_nt: TGCGCCAGCAGAGTGACGGGACAGGGTATCAATGAGCAGTTCTTC
j_call: TRBJ2-7; v_call: TRBV19; clone_size: -; d_call: -; cdr3_aa: CASSIAPGSYEQYF; cdr3_nt: TGTGCCAGTAGTATAGCACCGGGCTCCTACGAGCAGTACTTC
j_call: TRBJ1-1; v_call: TRBV20-1; clone_size: -; d_call: -; cdr3_aa: CSAWTTTEAFF; cdr3_nt: TGCAGTGCTTGGACAACCACTGAAGCTTTCTTT
j_call: TRBJ1-2; v_call: TRBV7-2; clone_size: -; d_call: TRBD1; cdr3_aa: CASSGSTGDYGYTF; cdr3_nt: TGTGCCAGCAGCGGCTCGACAGGGGACTATGGCTACACCTTC
j_call: TRBJ2-7; v_call: TRBV27; clone_size: -; d_call: TRBD1; cdr3_aa: CASSLTGTGIYEQYF; cdr3_nt: TGTGCCAGCAGTTTAACCGGGACAGGGATATACGAGCAGTACTTC
j_call: TRBJ1-5; v_call: TRBV27; clone_size: -; d_call: TRBD1; cdr3_aa: CASSKGAPGTGQGDHQPQHF; cdr3_nt: TGTGCCAGCAGTAAAGGGGCGCCCGGGACGGGACAGGGGGACCATCAGCCCCAGCATTTT
j_call: TRBJ1-5; v_call: TRBV6-1; clone_size: -; d_call: -; cdr3_aa: CASGQVNSKPQHF; cdr3_nt: TGTGCCAGCGGGCAGGTGAACTCCAAGCCCCAGCATTTT
j_call: TRBJ1-4; v_call: TRBV7-2; clone_size: once; d_call: -; cdr3_aa: CASSSNRVANEKLFF; cdr3_nt: TGTGCCAGCAGCTCGAACAGGGTTGCTAATGAAAAACTGTTTTTT
j_call: TRBJ1-1; v_call: TRBV7-9; clone_size: -; d_call: -; cdr3_aa: CASSPPKGEMNTEAFF; cdr3_nt: TGTGCCAGCAGCCCCCCAAAGGGGGAAATGAACACTGAAGCTTTCTTT
j_call: TRBJ2-1; v_call: TRBV2; clone_size: -; d_call: -; cdr3_aa: CASNRESYNEQFF; cdr3_nt: TGTGCCAGCAACCGGGAGAGTTACAATGAGCAGTTCTTC